This T cell receptor (beta chain) is drawn from a study of cytomegalovirus exposure and HLA in healthy donors. A remark on this clone: What it recognizes is unknown.

Study-level findings and limits: Later work showed greater clonal expansion in HLA-associated TCR beta chains than in equally common others. For most TCR sequences rarity was the rule, although some public TCRs occurred in many donors. The authors confirmed in vitro that a few CMV-associated chains were specific for CMV antigens. The Asian-associated ancestry cluster reportedly had fewer N-insertions than the approximately 700-donor mean in a later analysis.

PCR was performed using 60 Vbeta and 13 Jbeta primers. Here immunoSEQ multiplex PCR was the method, and the copy in TCRdb shows in-frame clones only, minus some. The sample yields about 180,000 clones, 76% seen once. The sequenced material came from PBMCs. This TCR was recovered from a woman aged 25-40 years in good health and CMV-seropositive.

The CDR3 nucleotides read TGTGCCAGCAGCTTACATAGAGAAGAGACCCAGTACTTC. This sequence encodes CASSLHREETQYF. This sequence joins TRBV7-2 and TRBJ2-5; no reliable D call. This CDR3 contains 13 residues. V was trimmed by 2 bases and J by 3 bases, leaving 7 bases between them. From germline, CDR1 is SGHTA and CDR2 FQGNSA.